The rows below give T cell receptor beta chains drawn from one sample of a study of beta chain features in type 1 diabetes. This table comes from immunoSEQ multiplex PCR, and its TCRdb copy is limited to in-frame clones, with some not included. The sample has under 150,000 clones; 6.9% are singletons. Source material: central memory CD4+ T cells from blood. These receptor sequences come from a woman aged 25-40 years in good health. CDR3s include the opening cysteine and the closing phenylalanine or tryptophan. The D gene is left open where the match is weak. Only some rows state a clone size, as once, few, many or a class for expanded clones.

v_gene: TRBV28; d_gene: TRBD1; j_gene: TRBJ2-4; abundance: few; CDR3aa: CASSLWGTGANIQYF; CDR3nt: TGTGCCAGCAGTTTATGGGGGACAGGGGCAAACATTCAGTACTTC
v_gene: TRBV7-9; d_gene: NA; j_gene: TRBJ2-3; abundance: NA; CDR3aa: CASSSGNTDTQYF; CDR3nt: TGTGCTAGCAGCTCGGGAAACACAGATACGCAGTATTTT
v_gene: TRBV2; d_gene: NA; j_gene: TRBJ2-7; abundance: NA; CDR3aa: CASSDPRYEQYF; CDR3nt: TGTGCCAGCAGTGATCCCAGATACGAGCAGTACTTC
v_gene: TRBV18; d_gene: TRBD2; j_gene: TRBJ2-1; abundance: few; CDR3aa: CASSPENSGIGTYNEQFF; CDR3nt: TGTGCCAGCTCACCGGAGAATAGCGGGATCGGGACCTACAATGAGCAGTTCTTC
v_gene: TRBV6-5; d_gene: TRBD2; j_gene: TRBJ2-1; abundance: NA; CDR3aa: CASRELAGVNNEQFF; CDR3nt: TGTGCCAGCAGGGAGCTAGCGGGAGTGAACAATGAGCAGTTCTTC
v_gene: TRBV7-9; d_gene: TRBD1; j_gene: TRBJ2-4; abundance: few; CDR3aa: CASSFFGTGPKNIQYF; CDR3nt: TGTGCCAGCAGCTTCTTCGGGACAGGGCCAAAAAACATTCAGTACTTC
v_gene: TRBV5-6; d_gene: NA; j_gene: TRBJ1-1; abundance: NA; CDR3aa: CASTTYGTQREAEAFF; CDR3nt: TGTGCCAGCACCACTTATGGGACGCAGCGGGAAGCTGAAGCTTTCTTT
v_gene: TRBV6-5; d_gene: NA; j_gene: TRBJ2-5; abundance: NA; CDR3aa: CASRASLQETQYF; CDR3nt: TGTGCCAGCAGAGCTAGCCTCCAAGAGACCCAGTACTTC
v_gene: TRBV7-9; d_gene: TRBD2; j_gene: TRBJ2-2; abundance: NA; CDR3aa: CASSLRGGNLGLTGELFF; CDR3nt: TGTGCCAGCAGCTTACGGGGCGGGAACTTGGGACTAACCGGGGAGCTGTTTTTT
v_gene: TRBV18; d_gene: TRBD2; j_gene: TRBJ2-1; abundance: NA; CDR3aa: CASSPTSGVYNEQFF; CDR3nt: TGTGCCAGCTCACCTACTAGCGGAGTATACAATGAGCAGTTCTTC
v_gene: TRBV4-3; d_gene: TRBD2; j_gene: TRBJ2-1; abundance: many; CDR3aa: CASSQVGSGRLGEQFF; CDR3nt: TGCGCCAGCAGCCAAGTCGGTAGCGGGAGATTAGGTGAGCAGTTCTTC
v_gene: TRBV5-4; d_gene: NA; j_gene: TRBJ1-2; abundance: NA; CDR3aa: CASSSPIGGAVYGYTF; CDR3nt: TGTGCCAGCAGCAGCCCGATCGGGGGGGCGGTCTATGGCTACACCTTC